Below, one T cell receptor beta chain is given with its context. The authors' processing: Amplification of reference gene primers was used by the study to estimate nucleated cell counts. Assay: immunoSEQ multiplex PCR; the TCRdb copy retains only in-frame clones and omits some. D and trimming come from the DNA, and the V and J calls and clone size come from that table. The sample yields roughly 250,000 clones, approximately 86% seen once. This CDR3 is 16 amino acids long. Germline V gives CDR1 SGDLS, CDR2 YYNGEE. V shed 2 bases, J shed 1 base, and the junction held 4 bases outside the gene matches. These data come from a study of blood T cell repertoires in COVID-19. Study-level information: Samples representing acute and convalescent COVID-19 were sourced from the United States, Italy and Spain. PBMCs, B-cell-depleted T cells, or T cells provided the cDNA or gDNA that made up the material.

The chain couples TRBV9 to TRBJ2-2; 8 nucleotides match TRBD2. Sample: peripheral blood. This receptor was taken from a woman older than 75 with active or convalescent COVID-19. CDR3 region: CASSVSGLGNTGELFF. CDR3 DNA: TGTGCCAGCAGCGTTTCGGGACTAGGGAACACCGGGGAGCTGTTTTTT.